This T cell receptor (beta chain) was sequenced in a study of PD-1 blockade in classical Hodgkin lymphoma. Whole-study results and caveats: A significant rise in TCR diversity by C4D1 was seen for CD4+ but not CD8+ cells. Reports indicated that newly diagnosed patients had lower baseline TCR diversity than healthy donors did.

Sequencing was performed with immunoSEQ multiplex PCR; in TCRdb, only in-frame clones are kept and a portion is missing. The sample consists of fewer than 35,000 clones, about 86% of them appearing once. This sample's time point: cycle 4 day 1 (C4D1), after 5 to 7 weeks of nivolumab. Every one of the patients relapsed after autologous stem cell transplantation (brentuximab vedotin exposure was variable). CD4+ T cells were purified from thawed PBMCs by negative selection. The best responses consisted of complete response, partial response or progressive disease. This CDR3 has 13 residues. The trim removed 5 bases at V and 5 bases at J, leaving 3 bases unmatched. Germline CDR1 SGHNT, CDR2 YENEEA. Comment on this clone: The target antigen is unknown.

Sequencing used CD4+ T cells from blood, obtained before the fourth cycle of nivolumab. V usage is TRBV11-3 and J usage is TRBJ2-5; 9 bases match TRBD1. The TCR sequence derives from a human donor with classical Hodgkin lymphoma. CDR3 protein: CASSPGQGETQYF. The CDR3 bases are TGTGCCAGCAGCCCCGGACAGGGGGAGACCCAGTACTTC.